One and the same sample provided the 21 T cell receptor beta chains below, sequenced in a study of blood T cell repertoires in COVID-19. This table comes from immunoSEQ multiplex PCR, and its TCRdb copy is limited to in-frame clones, with some not included. The sample has about 56,000 clones, approximately 89% seen once. Sequenced input: peripheral blood. These receptors were collected from a woman in her sixties with COVID-19, enrolled during active disease.

The chain carries TRBV7-6 and TRBJ1-1, with 7 positions matching TRBD1. In germline, CDR1 is SGHVS, CDR2 FNYEAQ. This CDR3 spans 14 amino acids. The ends lost 5 bases at V and 1 base at J; junction bases unmatched: 4. CDR3 residues: CASSLGTANTEAFF. Here the CDR3 DNA reads TGTGCCAGCAGCCTGGGGACAGCGAACACTGAAGCTTTCTTT. Supplemented by reference TRBV7-6 and TRBJ1-1, the full variable domain reads GAGVSQSPRYKVTKRGQDVALRCDPISGHVSLYWYRQALGQGPEFLTYFNYEAQQDKSGLPNDRFSAERPEGSISTLTIQRTEQRDSAMYRCASSLGTANTEAFFGQGTRLTVV.

This clone was detected once. The genes are TRBV18 and TRBJ1-1; a weak D match, TRBD1 (5 bases). The germline V and J ends were trimmed by 1 base and 4 bases, with 7 bases remaining between them. The V gene's germline CDR1 is KGHSH and CDR2 LQKENI. The length of the CDR3 is 13 residues. The CDR3 nucleotides are TGTGCCAGCTCACCACAGGGGTTCACTGAAGCTTTCTTT. Translated, it gives CASSPQGFTEAFF.

This sequence joins TRBV5-1 and TRBJ2-1; 7 nucleotides align to TRBD2. The CDR3 length is 14 residues. In germline, CDR1 is SGHRS, CDR2 YFSETQ. Losses at the gene ends were 5 bases for V and 3 bases for J; bases not matched to a gene: 5. DNA of the CDR3: TGCGCCAGCAGTGGCGGCGGGAGCTACAATGAGCAGTTCTTC. Translation: CASSGGGSYNEQFF.

The chain joins TRBV11-2 to TRBJ2-7, with 9 bases lining up with TRBD1. Germline loops: CDR1 SGHAT, CDR2 FQNNGV. J lost 4 bases, V lost 3 bases, and 7 bases had no gene match. The CDR3 is 15 residues long. CDR3 loop: CASSFASTGGYEQYF. As DNA, the CDR3 is TGTGCCAGCAGCTTCGCCTCGACAGGGGGGTACGAGCAGTACTTC.

The chain carries TRBV4-3 and TRBJ1-3; 8 bases are shared with TRBD1. The CDR3 has 16 amino acids. Germline CDR1 reads LGHNA; CDR2 reads YSLEER. Unmatched junction bases numbered 4, after V lost 3 bases and J lost 0 bases. CDR3 sequence (DNA): TGCGCCAGCAGCCAGGACAGGGCGAGCTCTGGAAACACCATATATTTT. This sequence encodes CASSQDRASSGNTIYF.

The chain uses TRBV7-9 and TRBJ1-1; 7 bases agree with TRBD1. CDR1 SEHNR and CDR2 FQNEAQ come from the germline V gene (reference sequence). Germline trimming cut 5 bases from V and 10 bases from J; bases unmatched to any gene: 16. This CDR3 is built from 15 residues. CDR3 in DNA: TGTGCCAGCAGCCACCCCGACAGGGCGCGAAGTGTAGCTTTCTTT. Residues: CASSHPDRARSVAFF.

The J gene is TRBJ2-3, the V gene TRBV5-1, with TRBD2 matching over 8 bases. The CDR3 spans 14 residues. The trim removed 4 bases at V and 6 bases at J, leaving 7 bases unmatched. Germline loops: CDR1 SGHRS, CDR2 YFSETQ. Here the CDR3 reads CASSPGGGSDTQYF. The CDR3 DNA reads as TGCGCCAGCAGCCCGGGAGGGGGGAGCGATACGCAGTATTTT.

For this clone: The identical CDR3 is also encoded by other nucleotide sequences in the sample. This chain connects TRBV27 to TRBJ1-2, with 10 nucleotides matching TRBD1. The CDR3 runs to 14 residues. The germline V gene has CDR1 MNHEY and CDR2 SMNVEV (reference sequence). The V segment lost 3 bases and the J segment 6 bases; nucleotides outside the gene matches: 4. The CDR3 region is CASSLGTGENGYTF. The CDR3 nucleotides are TGTGCCAGCAGTTTGGGGACAGGGGAGAATGGCTACACCTTC.

The sample holds a few counts of this clone. The chain joins TRBV7-9 to TRBJ2-4, with 8 bases lining up with TRBD2. This CDR3 comprises 16 residues. Germline V gives CDR1 SEHNR, CDR2 FQNEAQ (reference sequence). After removal of 5 bases from V and 3 bases from J, the junction contained 9 bases not matched to a gene. As DNA, the CDR3 is TGTGCCAGCAGCCCCCGGGAGGGGATGGACAAAAACATTCAGTACTTC. Translation gives CASSPREGMDKNIQYF.

This clone was seen only once. The CDR3 is CASSPGWQGSSYEQYF. The CDR3 nucleotides are TGTGCCAGCAGCCCCGGTTGGCAGGGATCCTCCTACGAGCAGTACTTC. The rearrangement joins TRBV11-3 to TRBJ2-7; D is perhaps TRBD1 (5 bases). The CDR3 loop spans 16 amino acids. The V and J ends lost 5 bases and 0 bases respectively, with 17 bases between them. Germline lookup yields CDR1 SGHNT and CDR2 YENEEA.

This chain joins TRBV19 and TRBJ2-1, with D unclear. The CDR3 contains 13 residues. The V gene lost 6 bases and the J gene lost 9 bases, with 15 bases spanning the gap. From germline, CDR1 is LNHDA and CDR2 SQIVND (reference sequence). CDR3 coding DNA: TGTGCCAGTAGCCGTCAGACTCGTGGTGAGCAGTTCTTC. Translating it yields CASSRQTRGEQFF.

J is TRBJ2-2 and V is TRBV19; 7 bases are shared with TRBD2. CDR3 length: 18 amino acids. Looked up from germline, CDR1 is LNHDA and CDR2 is SQIVND (reference sequence). With 0 bases clipped from V and 7 bases from J, the junction kept 14 bases outside the gene matches. CDR3 residues: CASSIEGGVAIGVGELFF. Written as DNA, the CDR3 is TGTGCCAGTAGTATAGAGGGAGGGGTGGCTATCGGAGTCGGGGAGCTGTTTTTT.

The V gene is TRBV6-5, the J gene TRBJ2-1; 11 nucleotides agree with TRBD2. Trimming at V came to 6 bases and at J to 3 bases, leaving 4 bases not matched to a gene. This CDR3 comprises 15 residues. CDR1 and CDR2 (germline): MNHEY, SVGAGI. The CDR3, as DNA: TGTGCCAGCAGCCCGGGACTAGCGGACTACAATGAGCAGTTCTTC. Protein sequence: CASSPGLADYNEQFF.

The chain links TRBV7-9 to TRBJ2-1, with 7 nucleotides matching TRBD2. Looked up from germline, CDR1 is SEHNR and CDR2 is FQNEAQ (reference sequence). The V gene end was trimmed by 1 base and the J gene end by 7 bases; junction bases not matched to a gene: 4. The CDR3 is 14 amino acids. The CDR3 nucleotides are TGTGCCAGCAGCTTAGGCGGGAGCGGGAATGAGCAGTTCTTC. Amino acid sequence: CASSLGGSGNEQFF.

This chain joins TRBV28 and TRBJ2-5; D possibly corresponds to TRBD1 (5 bases). Trimming left V 3 bases short and J 1 base short, with 6 bases between. The CDR3 sequence is 13 residues long. CDR1 and CDR2 from the germline V gene are MDHEN and SYDVKM. This CDR3 reads CASSLDTQETQYF. Here the CDR3 DNA reads TGTGCCAGCAGTTTGGACACCCAAGAGACCCAGTACTTC.

The chain is built from TRBV18 and TRBJ1-2, with TRBD1 matching over 7 bases. Losses at the gene ends were 6 bases for V and 3 bases for J; bases not matched to a gene: 4. The germline gives CDR1 KGHSH, CDR2 LQKENI. The CDR3 is 13 residues long. The CDR3 nucleotides read TGTGCCAGCTCCGCAGACAGGGACTATGGCTACACCTTC. The encoded protein is CASSADRDYGYTF.

The gene calls are TRBV7-9 and TRBJ2-1; D is ambiguous. CDR1 and CDR2 (germline): SEHNR, FQNEAQ (reference sequence). This CDR3 comprises 15 residues. Trimming left V 5 bases short and J 4 bases short, with 15 bases between. CDR3 region: CASSLRGAVYNEQFF. The DNA of the CDR3 is TGTGCCAGCAGCCTCCGAGGTGCAGTTTACAATGAGCAGTTCTTC.

The chain uses TRBV28 and TRBJ2-7; D unclear. CDR1 and CDR2 (germline): MDHEN, SYDVKM. This CDR3 spans 13 amino acids. V was trimmed by 6 bases and J by 0 bases, leaving 9 bases between them. As DNA, the CDR3 is TGTGCCAGCAGCCCGTCTAGCTCCTACGAGCAGTACTTC. Residues: CASSPSSSYEQYF. The entire variable domain, with the rest obtained from reference TRBV28 and TRBJ2-7, is as follows: DVKVTQSSRYLVKRTGEKVFLECVQDMDHENMFWYRQDPGLGLRLIYFSYDVKMKEKGDIPEGYSVSREKKERFSLILESASTNQTSMYLCASSPSSSYEQYFGPGTRLTVT.

This clone showed up just a few times. Additional DNA sequences in this sample encode the identical CDR3. V and J are TRBV5-6 and TRBJ2-1, with D tentatively TRBD2 (5 bases). The CDR3 is 14 residues long. Germline CDR1 and CDR2: SGHDT and YYEEEE. Between the trimmed V and J ends, which lost 2 bases and 3 bases, there was a span of 9 bases. CDR3 sequence reads: CASSLGGHYNEQFF. The CDR3 nucleotides are TGTGCCAGCAGCTTAGGCGGGCACTACAATGAGCAGTTCTTC.

This chain uses TRBV2 with TRBJ2-3, with 7 bases fitting TRBD1. Germline values: CDR1 SNHLY, CDR2 FYNNEI. Trimming took 4 bases from V and 7 from J; bases not matched to a gene: 5. This CDR3 spans 13 amino acids. The CDR3 region is CASSGQGVNTQYF. The DNA for the CDR3 is TGTGCCAGCAGTGGGCAGGGGGTGAATACGCAGTATTTT.

The chain links TRBV4-3 to TRBJ2-5, with 9 positions matching TRBD2. With V trimmed by 0 bases and J by 5 bases, 7 bases remained unmatched. CDR1 and CDR2 (germline): LGHNA, YSLEER. The CDR3 covers 16 residues. CDR3 protein: CASSQEAGTSPETQYF. The DNA for the CDR3 is TGCGCCAGCAGCCAAGAAGCCGGGACTAGCCCCGAGACCCAGTACTTC.